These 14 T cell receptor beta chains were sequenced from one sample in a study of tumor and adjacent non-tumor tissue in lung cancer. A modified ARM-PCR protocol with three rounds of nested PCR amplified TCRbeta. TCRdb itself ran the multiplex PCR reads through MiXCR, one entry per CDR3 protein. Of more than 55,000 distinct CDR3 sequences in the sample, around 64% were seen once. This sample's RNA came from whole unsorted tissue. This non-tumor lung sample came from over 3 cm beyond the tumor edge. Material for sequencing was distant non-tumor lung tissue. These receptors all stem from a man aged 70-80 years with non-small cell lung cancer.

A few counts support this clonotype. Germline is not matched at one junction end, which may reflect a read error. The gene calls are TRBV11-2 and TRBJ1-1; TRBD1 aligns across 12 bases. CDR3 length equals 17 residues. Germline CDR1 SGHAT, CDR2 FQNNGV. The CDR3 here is CVSNLVGDRGQYTEAFF. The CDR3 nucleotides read TGTGTCAGCAACTTAGTCGGGGACAGGGGGCAGTACACTGAAGCTTTCTTT.

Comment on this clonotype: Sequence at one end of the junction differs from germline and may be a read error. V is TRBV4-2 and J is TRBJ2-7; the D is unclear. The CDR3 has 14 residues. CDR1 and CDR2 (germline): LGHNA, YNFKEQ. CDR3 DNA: TGTTCCAGCAGCCAGGTACTGGGCACCTACGAGCAGTACTTC. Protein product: CSSSQVLGTYEQYF.

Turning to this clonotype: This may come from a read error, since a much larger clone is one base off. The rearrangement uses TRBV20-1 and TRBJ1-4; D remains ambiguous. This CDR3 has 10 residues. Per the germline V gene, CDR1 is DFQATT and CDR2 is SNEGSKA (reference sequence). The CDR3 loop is CSASGEKQFF. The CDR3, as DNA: TGCAGTGCTAGCGGTGAAAAACAGTTTTTT.

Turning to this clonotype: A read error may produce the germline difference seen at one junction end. CDR3 sequence reads: CASSFGSYNEQFF. DNA for the CDR3: TGTGCCAGCAGCTTCGGGTCCTACAACGAGCAGTTCTTC. This chain connects TRBV12-3 or TRBV12-4 to TRBJ2-1; D is unclear. The CDR3 consists of 13 residues.

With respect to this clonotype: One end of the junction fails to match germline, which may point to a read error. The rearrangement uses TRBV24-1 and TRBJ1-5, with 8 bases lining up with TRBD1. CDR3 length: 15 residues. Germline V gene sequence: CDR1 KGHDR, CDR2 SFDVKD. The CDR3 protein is CATSDSRTGNQPLHF. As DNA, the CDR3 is TGTGCCACCAGTGATTCCCGGACAGGGAACCAGCCCCTGCATTTT.

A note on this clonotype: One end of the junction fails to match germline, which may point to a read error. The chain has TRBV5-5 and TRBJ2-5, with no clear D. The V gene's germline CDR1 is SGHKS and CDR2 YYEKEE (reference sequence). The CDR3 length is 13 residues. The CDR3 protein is CASSRVRQETHYF. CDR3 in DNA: TGTGCCAGCAGCCGGGTCAGGCAAGAGACCCACTACTTC.

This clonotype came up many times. As DNA, the CDR3 is TGTGCCAGCACTGTGAGCGATGAGCAGTTCTTC. Translation gives CASTVSDEQFF. The chain carries TRBV28 and TRBJ2-1; no reliable D call. This CDR3 has 11 amino acids. V lost 7 bases to trimming and J lost 8 bases, with 9 bases between them. The germline CDR1 and CDR2 sequences are MDHEN and SYDVKM.

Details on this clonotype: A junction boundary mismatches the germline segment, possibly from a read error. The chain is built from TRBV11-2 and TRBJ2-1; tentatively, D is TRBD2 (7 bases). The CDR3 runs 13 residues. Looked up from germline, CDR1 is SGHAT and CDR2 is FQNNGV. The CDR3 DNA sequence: TGTGCCAGCAGCATCCCTAGGGGGGGTGAGCATTTCTTC. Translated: CASSIPRGGEHFF.

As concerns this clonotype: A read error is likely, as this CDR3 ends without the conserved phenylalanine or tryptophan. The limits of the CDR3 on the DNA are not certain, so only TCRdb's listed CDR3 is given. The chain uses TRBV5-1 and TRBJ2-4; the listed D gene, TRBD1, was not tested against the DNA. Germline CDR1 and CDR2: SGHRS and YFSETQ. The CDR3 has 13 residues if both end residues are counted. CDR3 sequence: CASSSGQQNIQNL.

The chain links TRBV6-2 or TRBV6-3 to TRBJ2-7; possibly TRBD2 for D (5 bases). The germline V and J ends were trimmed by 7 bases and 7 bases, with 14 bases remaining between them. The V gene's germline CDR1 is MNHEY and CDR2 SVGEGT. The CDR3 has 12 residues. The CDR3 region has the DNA TGTGCCAGCACCTCAAGCAGGAGGGAGCAGTACTTC. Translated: CASTSSRREQYF.

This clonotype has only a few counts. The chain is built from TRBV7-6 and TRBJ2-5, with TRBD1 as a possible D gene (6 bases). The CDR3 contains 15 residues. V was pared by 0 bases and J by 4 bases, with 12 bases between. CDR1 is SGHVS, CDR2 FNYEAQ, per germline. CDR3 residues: CASSLAGGEGETQYF. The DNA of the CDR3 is TGTGCCAGCAGCTTAGCTGGGGGCGAAGGAGAGACCCAGTACTTC.

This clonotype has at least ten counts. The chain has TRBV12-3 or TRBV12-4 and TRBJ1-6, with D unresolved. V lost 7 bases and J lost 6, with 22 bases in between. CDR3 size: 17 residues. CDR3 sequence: CASTSRVGVWVNSPLHF. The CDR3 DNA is TGTGCCAGCACCTCTCGAGTCGGTGTTTGGGTTAATTCACCCCTCCACTTT.

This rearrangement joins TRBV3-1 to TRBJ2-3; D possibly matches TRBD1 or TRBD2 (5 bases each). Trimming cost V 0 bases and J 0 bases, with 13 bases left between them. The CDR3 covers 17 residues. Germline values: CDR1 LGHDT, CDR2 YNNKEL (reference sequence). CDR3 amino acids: CASSQEAGTVSTDTQYF. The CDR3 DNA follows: TGTGCCAGCAGCCAAGAGGCAGGGACGGTTAGCACAGATACGCAGTATTTT.

CDR3: CAWSSVGVLVGNTIYF. The CDR3 bases are TGTGCCTGGAGTTCGGTGGGGGTCCTGGTCGGAAACACCATATATTTT. The chain has TRBV30 and TRBJ1-3, with D perhaps TRBD1 (5 bases). The germline CDR1 and CDR2 sequences are GTSNPN and SVGIG (reference sequence). This CDR3 contains 16 residues. The V end was cut by 2 bases, the J end by 4 bases, with 18 bases between.